The sequence of this T cell receptor beta chain was determined in a study of immune heterogeneity within non-small cell lung tumors. The study's findings and limits: Recurrence of identical dominant CDR3 beta clonotypes was observed across intrapatient tumor sites, concomitant with site-unique high-frequency clones. The study found that local T-cell clonality correlated moderately but significantly with local tumor mutational burden (R 0.3 to 0.4).

Amplification of the TCR beta CDR3 was achieved through multiplex PCR with 32 V and 13 J primers. MiXCR was run by TCRdb on the multiplex PCR reads, yielding one entry per CDR3 protein. The sample yields about 12,000 distinct CDR3 sequences, 22% seen once. The CDR3 spans 13 residues. CDR1 and CDR2 from the germline V gene are GTSNPN and SVGIG (reference sequence). V was pared by 6 bases and J by 7 bases, with 13 bases between. The authors used around 640 ng of bulk tumor genomic DNA per sample as template. Surgeons took several biopsies per primary tumor, spaced far apart, during surgery. These patients got curative surgery after being newly diagnosed with untreated non-small cell lung cancer. In its sample, this clonotype is medium-sized. Its antigen remains unidentified.

The chain has TRBV30 and TRBJ1-6; no clear D. The clonotype comes from a man in his 60s with non-small cell lung cancer. The sequenced sample consisted of lung tumor tissue. The CDR3 sequence is CACGRVPNSPLHF. The DNA of the CDR3 is TGTGCCTGCGGCCGGGTCCCAAATTCACCCCTCCACTTT.